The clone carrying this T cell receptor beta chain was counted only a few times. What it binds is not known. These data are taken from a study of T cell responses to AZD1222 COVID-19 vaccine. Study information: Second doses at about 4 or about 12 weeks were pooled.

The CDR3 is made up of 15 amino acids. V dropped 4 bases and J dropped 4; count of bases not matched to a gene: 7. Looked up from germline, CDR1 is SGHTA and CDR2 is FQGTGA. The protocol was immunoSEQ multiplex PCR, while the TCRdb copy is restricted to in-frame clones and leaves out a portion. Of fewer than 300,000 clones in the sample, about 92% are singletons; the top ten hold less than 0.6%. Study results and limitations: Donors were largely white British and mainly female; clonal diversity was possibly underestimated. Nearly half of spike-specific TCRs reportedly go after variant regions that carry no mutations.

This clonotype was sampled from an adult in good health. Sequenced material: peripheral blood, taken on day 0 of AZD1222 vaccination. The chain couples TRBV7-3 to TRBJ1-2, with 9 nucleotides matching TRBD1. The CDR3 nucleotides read TGTGCCAGCAGCTCCGGACAGGGGAGCGCCTATGGCTACACCTTC. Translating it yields CASSSGQGSAYGYTF.